A selection of T cell receptor beta chains follows, all from one sample in a study of T cells after yellow fever vaccination. TCRdb recomputed calls from the 5' RACE reads with MiXCR, one row per CDR3 protein. The sample carries some 560,000 distinct CDR3 sequences, 17% recorded once. The sample here was PBMCs, taken about 5 days after the first yellow fever vaccination. Receptors were obtained from a man in his late teens or twenties who received the YFV17D yellow fever vaccine. Both conserved end residues are part of each CDR3. D genes are given only for firm matches. The size of a clone is reported for some rows only, either as once, few or many, or as a class for expanded clones.

CDR3 protein,CDR3 DNA,D gene,J gene,clone size,V gene
CASSYRGVRADTQYF,TGCGCCAGCAGCTACAGGGGAGTTAGGGCAGATACGCAGTATTTT,TRBD1,TRBJ2-3,few,TRBV5-1
CASSLVSGLLAGELFF,TGTGCCAGCAGCCTCGTCTCGGGGTTGTTGGCCGGGGAGCTGTTTTTT,NA,TRBJ2-2,few,TRBV3-1
CASSLARQGAYNEQFF,TGTGCCAGCAGCTTAGCCCGACAGGGGGCCTACAATGAGCAGTTCTTC,TRBD1,TRBJ2-1,NA,TRBV7-9
CASSQGLTGRETQYF,TGTGCCAGCAGCCAAGGTTTGACAGGGCGGGAGACCCAGTACTTC,TRBD1,TRBJ2-5,few,TRBV3-1
CASRLEETQYF,TGTGCCAGCAGGTTAGAGGAGACCCAGTACTTC,NA,TRBJ2-5,many,TRBV2
CASSQDPSSWFGYTF,TGCGCCAGCAGCCAAGATCCATCCTCCTGGTTTGGCTACACCTTC,NA,TRBJ1-2,NA,TRBV4-1
CASSPDRARSQQYF,TGCGCCAGCAGCCCCGACAGGGCCCGGAGCCAGCAGTACTTC,TRBD1,TRBJ2-7,NA,TRBV5-1
CASSLAAGGAGELFF,TGTGCCAGCAGCTTGGCGGCGGGGGGGGCCGGGGAGCTGTTTTTT,TRBD2,TRBJ2-2,NA,TRBV5-4
CASRARDSPIYGYTF,TGTGCCAGCAGGGCCCGGGACAGCCCAATCTATGGCTACACCTTC,TRBD1,TRBJ1-2,few,TRBV2
CASSLNRGPYGYTF,TGTGCCAGCAGTTTAAATCGAGGGCCCTATGGCTACACCTTC,NA,TRBJ1-2,NA,TRBV12-3/TRBV12-4
CASLVGTHEQFF,TGTGCCAGTCTCGTTGGAACCCATGAGCAGTTCTTC,NA,TRBJ2-1,NA,TRBV12-3/TRBV12-4
CASSGGRGAYEQYF,TGTGCCAGTAGTGGGGGCAGGGGAGCCTACGAGCAGTACTTC,NA,TRBJ2-7,NA,TRBV19
CASSSRPAGGEETQYF,TGTGCCAGCAGCTCCAGACCTGCGGGGGGCGAAGAGACCCAGTACTTC,TRBD2,TRBJ2-5,NA,TRBV7-6
CASSPGTTVSGNTIYF,TGCGCCAGCAGCCCCGGGACCACGGTCTCTGGAAACACCATATATTTT,NA,TRBJ1-3,NA,TRBV5-1
CASSVGHWGYTF,TGCGCCAGCAGCGTAGGACACTGGGGCTACACCTTC,NA,TRBJ1-2,few,TRBV5-1
CATSDLKEAGTSGYNEQFF,TGTGCCACCAGTGATTTAAAAGAGGCAGGGACTAGCGGATACAATGAGCAGTTCTTC,TRBD2,TRBJ2-1,few,TRBV24-1
CSARDRVAGTPVAQYF,TGCAGTGCTAGAGATCGGGTAGCGGGCACTCCCGTGGCCCAGTACTTC,TRBD2,TRBJ2-5,NA,TRBV20-1
CASSLTGLNEQYF,TGTGCCAGCAGCTTAACCGGTCTAAACGAGCAGTACTTC,NA,TRBJ2-7,many,TRBV7-6
CASSVSTGELFF,TGTGCCAGTAGTGTCTCCACCGGGGAGCTGTTTTTT,NA,TRBJ2-2,few,TRBV19
CSGDIRYTQYF,TGCAGCGGTGACATTAGGTATACGCAGTATTTT,NA,TRBJ2-3,NA,TRBV29-1
CASAPSRNYGYTF,TGTGCCAGCGCTCCATCACGTAACTATGGCTACACCTTC,NA,TRBJ1-2,few,TRBV25-1
CASSLRGALDTQYF,TGTGCCAGCAGCTTGCGGGGGGCGTTGGATACGCAGTATTTT,TRBD2,TRBJ2-3,NA,TRBV7-2
CAISVGGGETQYF,TGTGCCATCAGTGTTGGGGGGGGTGAGACCCAGTACTTC,TRBD2,TRBJ2-5,NA,TRBV10-3
CASSRQGKDYGYTF,TGTGCCAGCAGCCGACAGGGGAAGGACTATGGCTACACCTTC,TRBD1,TRBJ1-2,NA,TRBV12-3/TRBV12-4
CASSLRTNTDTQYF,TGCGCCAGCAGCTTGAGGACAAACACAGATACGCAGTATTTT,NA,TRBJ2-3,many,TRBV5-1
CASRPGLAPYNEQFF,TGTGCCAGCAGACCAGGACTAGCGCCCTACAATGAGCAGTTCTTC,TRBD2,TRBJ2-1,few,TRBV7-2
CASSVGFKENTEAFF,TGTGCCAGCAGCGTAGGGTTCAAGGAGAACACTGAAGCTTTCTTT,NA,TRBJ1-1,NA,TRBV9
CASSPRGGGDTQYF,TGTGCCAGCAGTCCCCGAGGGGGCGGGGATACGCAGTATTTT,TRBD1,TRBJ2-3,many,TRBV7-2
CASSATASIVGTDTQYF,TGTGCCAGCAGCGCTACCGCTTCTATTGTTGGCACAGATACGCAGTATTTT,NA,TRBJ2-3,NA,TRBV7-3
CASSQVIGVDEQYF,TGCGCCAGCAGCCAAGTAATTGGGGTCGACGAGCAGTACTTC,NA,TRBJ2-7,NA,TRBV4-1
CASSQERLGPLHF,TGCGCCAGCAGCCAAGAGAGACTCGGACCCCTCCACTTT,NA,TRBJ1-6,NA,TRBV4-3
CASSAGTGWDEQFF,TGTGCCAGTAGTGCCGGGACGGGTTGGGATGAGCAGTTCTTC,NA,TRBJ2-1,few,TRBV19
CASTRGSSGGHQETQYF,TGCGCCAGCACCCGTGGGTCTAGCGGGGGCCACCAAGAGACCCAGTACTTC,TRBD2,TRBJ2-5,NA,TRBV5-1
CASSLAIQPTGELFF,TGTGCCAGCAGCTTAGCGATACAGCCCACCGGGGAGCTGTTTTTT,NA,TRBJ2-2,few,TRBV7-2
CASSPWSNNEQFF,TGTGCCAGCAGCCCTTGGTCTAACAATGAGCAGTTCTTC,NA,TRBJ2-1,NA,TRBV3-1
CASSLVRGTGIYEQYF,TGTGCCAGCAGCTTGGTGCGCGGGACAGGCATCTACGAGCAGTACTTC,TRBD1,TRBJ2-7,few,TRBV7-9
CASSLYSSGGATEQFF,TGTGCCAGCAGCTTATACAGTAGCGGGGGGGCAACCGAGCAGTTCTTC,TRBD2,TRBJ2-1,NA,TRBV11-1
CASSSQMNTEAFF,TGTGCCAGCAGCTCTCAAATGAACACTGAAGCTTTCTTT,NA,TRBJ1-1,many,TRBV5-1
CASSQGGLAGYNEQFF,TGCGCCAGCAGCCAAGGTGGACTAGCGGGATACAATGAGCAGTTCTTC,TRBD2,TRBJ2-1,NA,TRBV4-3
CASSLVGRGYNEQFF,TGTGCCAGCAGCTTAGTGGGACGGGGATACAATGAGCAGTTCTTC,NA,TRBJ2-1,many,TRBV7-3
CASRRGGNYYGYTF,TGTGCCAGCCGCAGAGGGGGCAACTACTATGGCTACACCTTC,TRBD1,TRBJ1-2,NA,TRBV28
CACCQGQGLGETQYF,TGTGCCTGCTGCCAAGGACAGGGCCTGGGGGAGACCCAGTACTTC,TRBD1,TRBJ2-5,NA,TRBV3-1
CASSQLYSNQPQHF,TGTGCCAGCAGCCAACTGTATAGCAATCAGCCCCAGCATTTT,NA,TRBJ1-5,NA,TRBV6-1
CASSVYQGTYNEQFF,TGTGCCAGCAGCGTATACCAGGGCACCTACAATGAGCAGTTCTTC,NA,TRBJ2-1,NA,TRBV7-9
CASSWGLAGGQATDTQYF,TGTGCCAGCAGCTGGGGACTAGCGGGGGGACAAGCGACAGATACGCAGTATTTT,TRBD2,TRBJ2-3,NA,TRBV5-6
CASSLESWGSPLHF,TGCGCCAGCAGCTTGGAGTCTTGGGGGTCACCCCTCCACTTT,NA,TRBJ1-6,few,TRBV5-1
CASSLVGDQPQHF,TGTGCCAGCAGCTTAGTGGGGGATCAGCCCCAGCATTTT,NA,TRBJ1-5,many,TRBV5-6
CASSLGQGLGNTGELFF,TGCGCCAGCAGCTTGGGACAGGGGTTAGGAAACACCGGGGAGCTGTTTTTT,TRBD1,TRBJ2-2,NA,TRBV5-1
CASSPSGQALQTQYF,TGTGCCAGCAGCCCCTCGGGACAGGCATTGCAGACCCAGTACTTC,TRBD1,TRBJ2-5,NA,TRBV7-3
CASSPSALGTDTQYF,TGTGCCAGCAGCCCCTCGGCCCTCGGCACAGATACGCAGTATTTT,NA,TRBJ2-3,NA,TRBV9
CASSQKTSGSYNEQFF,TGTGCCAGCAGCCAAAAGACTAGCGGTAGCTACAATGAGCAGTTCTTC,TRBD2,TRBJ2-1,NA,TRBV7-9
CASSQDPGNNSPLHF,TGCGCCAGCAGCCAAGACCCAGGAAATAATTCACCCCTCCACTTT,NA,TRBJ1-6,many,TRBV4-3
CSAADRKVKETQYF,TGCAGTGCAGCCGACAGGAAAGTTAAGGAGACCCAGTACTTC,NA,TRBJ2-5,few,TRBV20-1
CATSDLRGTGDTDTQYF,TGTGCCACCAGTGACCTTAGAGGGACAGGGGACACAGATACGCAGTATTTT,TRBD1,TRBJ2-3,few,TRBV24-1
CASISGLPRSEQYF,TGTGCCAGCATCTCGGGACTTCCTCGCTCCGAGCAGTACTTC,NA,TRBJ2-7,NA,TRBV6-1
CASSLLAAYNEQFF,TGTGCCAGCAGCCTCCTTGCGGCCTACAATGAGCAGTTCTTC,NA,TRBJ2-1,few,TRBV14
CASSERYYNEQFF,TGTGCCAGCAGTGAACGCTACTACAATGAGCAGTTCTTC,NA,TRBJ2-1,few,TRBV2
CASSIRTLSYNEQFF,TGTGCCAGTAGTATTAGGACTCTAAGCTACAATGAGCAGTTCTTC,NA,TRBJ2-1,NA,TRBV19
CSVDRGSYNEQFF,TGCAGCGTTGACAGGGGCTCCTACAATGAGCAGTTCTTC,NA,TRBJ2-1,NA,TRBV29-1
CASSYSQGEADTQYF,TGTGCCAGCAGTTACTCGCAGGGTGAAGCGGATACGCAGTATTTT,NA,TRBJ2-3,few,TRBV6-5